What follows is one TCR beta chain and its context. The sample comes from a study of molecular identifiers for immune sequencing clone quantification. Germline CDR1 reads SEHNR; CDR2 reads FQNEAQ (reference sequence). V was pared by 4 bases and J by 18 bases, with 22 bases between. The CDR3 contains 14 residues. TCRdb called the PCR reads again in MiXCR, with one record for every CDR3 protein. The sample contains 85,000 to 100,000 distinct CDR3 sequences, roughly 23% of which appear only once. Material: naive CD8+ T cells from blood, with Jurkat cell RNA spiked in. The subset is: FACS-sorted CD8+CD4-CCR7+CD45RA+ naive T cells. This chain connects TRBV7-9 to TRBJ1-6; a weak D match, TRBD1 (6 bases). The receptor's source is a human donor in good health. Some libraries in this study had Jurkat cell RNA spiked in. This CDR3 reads CASSSGETVGEHHF. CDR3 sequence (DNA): TGTGCCAGCAGCTCAGGGGAGACCGTGGGGGAGCACCACTTT.